The rows below give T cell receptor beta chains drawn from one sample of a study of identical twins. A single record per CDR3 protein comes from TCRdb applying MiXCR to the 5' RACE reads. Among some 760,000 distinct CDR3 sequences listed, about 20% were seen once. The same sample was also studied in work on T cells expressing NK-cell markers.

The sample consisted of PBMCs. The receptor set was obtained from a woman aged 18-29 years in good health. Both conserved end residues are part of each CDR3. Fields, in order: J gene, clone size, V gene, D gene, CDR3 protein, CDR3 DNA. A D gene is named only where the DNA matches it firmly. Some rows mark clone size as missing; the rest say once, few, many or name a class of expanded clone.

TRBJ2-1 few TRBV20-1 - CSATPGTRYNEQFF TGCAGTGCTACCCCCGGGACCCGGTACAATGAGCAGTTCTTC
TRBJ2-2 - TRBV7-9 TRBD2 CASSSLAGGNTGELFF TGTGCCAGCAGCTCCCTAGCGGGGGGGAACACCGGGGAGCTGTTTTTT
TRBJ2-3 - TRBV20-1 - CRIGGTDTQYF TGCAGGATAGGGGGCACAGATACGCAGTATTTT
TRBJ2-7 few TRBV30 - CAWSFPGETPYEQYF TGTGCCTGGAGTTTTCCGGGGGAAACACCCTACGAGCAGTACTTC
TRBJ2-3 few TRBV5-1 TRBD1 CASSPGQNPTDTQYF TGCGCCAGCAGCCCGGGACAGAACCCCACAGATACGCAGTATTTT
TRBJ2-2 - TRBV5-1 TRBD2 CASRPGLAGRKNTGELFF TGCGCCAGCAGACCGGGACTAGCGGGGAGAAAGAACACCGGGGAGCTGTTTTTT
TRBJ2-2 few TRBV10-3 - CAISFGGPNGELFF TGTGCCATCAGCTTCGGGGGGCCCAACGGGGAGCTGTTTTTT
TRBJ1-1 many TRBV12-3/TRBV12-4 - CASRILEYGTEAFF TGTGCCAGCAGGATCTTAGAGTACGGCACTGAAGCTTTCTTT
TRBJ2-3 few TRBV25-1 TRBD2 CASSPSSGEGTDTQYF TGTGCCAGCAGTCCCTCTAGCGGGGAGGGGACAGATACGCAGTATTTT
TRBJ2-6 - TRBV9 - CASSVAGVFGGANVLTF TGTGCCAGCAGCGTAGCCGGGGTCTTTGGTGGGGCCAACGTCCTGACTTTC
TRBJ1-4 - TRBV6-5 - CASRATGSKLFF TGTGCCAGCAGAGCTACAGGGAGTAAACTGTTTTTT
TRBJ2-5 few TRBV29-1 TRBD2 CSVDWTRFETQYF TGCAGCGTTGACTGGACTAGATTTGAGACCCAGTACTTC
TRBJ2-1 few TRBV12-3/TRBV12-4 - CASSLFQLGNEQFF TGTGCCAGCAGTTTATTCCAGCTAGGGAATGAGCAGTTCTTC
TRBJ1-2 - TRBV5-1 TRBD1 CASSAGQAEPYGYTF TGCGCCAGCAGCGCGGGACAGGCGGAACCTTATGGCTACACCTTC
TRBJ2-1 many TRBV12-3/TRBV12-4 - CASSLGAGMGFF TGTGCCAGCAGTTTAGGTGCGGGGATGGGGTTCTTC
TRBJ2-1 few TRBV27 - CASSIASSYNEQFF TGTGCCAGCAGTATCGCGTCCTCCTACAATGAGCAGTTCTTC
TRBJ2-1 few TRBV3-1 - CASSQVWATRVNEQFF TGTGCCAGCAGCCAAGTCTGGGCCACCAGGGTCAATGAGCAGTTCTTC
TRBJ1-2 - TRBV12-3/TRBV12-4 - CASKMGRVRGYTF TGTGCCAGCAAAATGGGCCGCGTACGGGGCTACACCTTC
TRBJ2-1 - TRBV20-1 - CSARKGAGGEQQFF TGCAGTGCTAGAAAGGGGGCCGGGGGCGAACAGCAGTTCTTC
TRBJ2-7 few TRBV7-9 - CASSPANEQYF TGTGCCAGCAGCCCGGCCAACGAGCAGTACTTC
TRBJ2-3 - TRBV12-3/TRBV12-4 TRBD2 CASTGAGGPHTQYF TGTGCCAGCACCGGAGCGGGAGGGCCACATACGCAGTATTTT
TRBJ2-3 - TRBV10-3 - CAISETADTQYF TGTGCCATCAGTGAGACAGCAGATACGCAGTATTTT